This T cell receptor (beta chain) was recovered during a study of regulatory T cells in long-lasting Graves disease. Arm-PCR of CDR3 regions and iRepertoire HTBI primers were used to build TCR beta libraries. Each CDR3 protein is one row after TCRdb ran MiXCR on the multiplex PCR reads. The table includes approximately 350,000 distinct CDR3 sequences, approximately 25% detected once. Trimming cost V 2 bases and J 2 bases, with 21 bases left between them. The CDR3 is 18 residues long. Germline V gene data show CDR1 as MNHEY and CDR2 as SVGEGT. The time point was: persistent/refractory GD, antithyroid drugs over 5 years with positive TRAb. The TCR library was made from RNA that had been extracted from PBMCs in TRIzol.

Sample: peripheral blood mononuclear cells (PBMCs), taken when the disease was refractory, from a patient treated with antithyroid drugs. The chain is built from TRBV6-2 or TRBV6-3 and TRBJ2-5, with D hard to call. The TCR comes from a woman between 40 and 55 years old with Graves disease. The CDR3 DNA reads as TGTGCCAGCAGTTACGGGTCAAATAGACTGTCCGTGCAAGAGACCCAGTACTTC. Protein: CASSYGSNRLSVQETQYF.